This T cell receptor beta chain stems from a study of blood T cell repertoires in COVID-19. At the level of the study: PBMCs, B-cell-depleted T cells, or T cells provided the cDNA or gDNA that made up the material.

Sequenced by immunoSEQ multiplex PCR; TCRdb stores in-frame clones only, minus some. The table has over 70,000 clones, around nine tenths seen once; the top ten hold over 15%. This clone has more than one count but fewer than ten. The CDR3 sequence is 13 residues long. V shed 3 bases, J shed 6 bases, and the junction held 3 bases outside the gene matches. CDR1 and CDR2 from the germline V gene are SGHNT and YYREEE (reference sequence). Sequences were obtained from peripheral blood. The TCR was taken from a human donor in a cohort sampled during active COVID-19. The J gene is TRBJ2-7, the V gene TRBV5-4; 10 nucleotides agree with TRBD1. CDR3: CASSWTGGSEQYF. CDR3 bases: TGTGCCAGCAGCTGGACAGGGGGGTCCGAGCAGTACTTC.